The 6 T cell receptor beta chains below all came from one sample that was sequenced in a study of cytomegalovirus exposure and HLA in healthy donors. PCR involved 60 Vbeta and 13 Jbeta primers. Assay: immunoSEQ multiplex PCR; the TCRdb copy retains only in-frame clones and omits some. The data show about 160,000 clones, around 80% seen once. The sequenced sample was PBMCs. The receptors were sampled from a man between 18 and 29 years old in good health and CMV-seronegative.

The CDR3 DNA sequence: TGTGCCAGTAGGGAAGAGGGTATGGGCGAGCAGTACTTC. Its translation: CASREEGMGEQYF. This chain connects TRBV28 to TRBJ2-7, with D perhaps matching TRBD2 (5 bases). The CDR3 sequence is 13 residues long. The V and J ends lost 9 bases and 6 bases respectively, with 18 bases between them. CDR1 and CDR2 from the germline V gene are MDHEN and SYDVKM.

V usage is TRBV7-2 and J usage is TRBJ2-3, with D unresolved. V was cut by 4 bases and J by 0 bases, with 11 bases left in between. There are 15 residues in the CDR3. CDR1 and CDR2 from the germline V gene are SGHTA and FQGNSA. CDR3 sequence: CASSSLAGSTDTQYF. The CDR3 DNA follows: TGTGCCAGCAGCTCCCTCGCCGGGAGCACAGATACGCAGTATTTT. Full variable domain (remainder filled in from reference TRBV7-2 and TRBJ2-3): GAGVSQSPSNKVTEKGKDVELRCDPISGHTALYWYRQSLGQGLEFLIYFQGNSAPDKSGLPSDRFSAERTGGSVSTLTIQRTQQEDSAVYLCASSSLAGSTDTQYFGPGTRLTVL.

This clone was detected once. The chain is built from TRBV2 and TRBJ1-1, with D possibly matching TRBD1 (6 bases). Trimming shortened V by 7 bases and J by 7 bases, and 22 bases separated the two germline ends. This CDR3 spans 15 amino acids. In germline, CDR1 is SNHLY, CDR2 FYNNEI. The CDR3 DNA follows: TGTGCCAGCACCCAGGGCCGGGGGGGGGCGAATGAAGCTTTCTTT. It is translated as CASTQGRGGANEAFF. The full variable domain, with the rest looked up from reference TRBV2 and TRBJ1-1, is EPEVTQTPSHQVTQMGQEVILRCVPISNHLYFYWYRQILGQKVEFLVSFYNNEISEKSEIFDDQFSVERPDGSNFTLKIRSTKLEDSAMYFCASTQGRGGANEAFFGQGTRLTVV.

The rearrangement joins TRBV9 to TRBJ2-5, with 7 positions matching TRBD2. Near its end, the DNA agrees better with TRBJ2-7, so the J call may be wrong. This CDR3 spans 15 amino acids. Germline CDR1 reads SGDLS; CDR2 reads YYNGEE. CDR3 loop: CASSVGVGGTYEQYF. The CDR3 DNA follows: TGTGCCAGCAGCGTAGGGGTGGGGGGGACCTACGAGCAGTACTTC.

The chain employs TRBV28 and TRBJ1-1; 8 bases align to TRBD1. With 6 bases clipped from V and 4 bases from J, the junction kept 10 bases outside the gene matches. The V gene's germline CDR1 is MDHEN and CDR2 SYDVKM. This CDR3 spans 15 amino acids. Here the CDR3 DNA reads TGTGCCAGCAGGAGCCCAGGGGGCAAGGCCACTGAAGCTTTCTTT. The encoded protein is CASRSPGGKATEAFF.

About this clone: Other DNA sequences in this specimen translate into the identical CDR3. The chain links TRBV7-2 to TRBJ2-7; D gene uncertain. Germline V gene lookup returns CDR1 SGHTA and CDR2 FQGNSA. V gave up 6 bases and J gave up 4 bases, with 22 bases separating them. The CDR3 totals 16 residues. CDR3 DNA sequence: TGTGCCAGCAGTCCTCGTCGCGAAGCGCCCGCGTACGAGCAGTACTTC. Its translation: CASSPRREAPAYEQYF.